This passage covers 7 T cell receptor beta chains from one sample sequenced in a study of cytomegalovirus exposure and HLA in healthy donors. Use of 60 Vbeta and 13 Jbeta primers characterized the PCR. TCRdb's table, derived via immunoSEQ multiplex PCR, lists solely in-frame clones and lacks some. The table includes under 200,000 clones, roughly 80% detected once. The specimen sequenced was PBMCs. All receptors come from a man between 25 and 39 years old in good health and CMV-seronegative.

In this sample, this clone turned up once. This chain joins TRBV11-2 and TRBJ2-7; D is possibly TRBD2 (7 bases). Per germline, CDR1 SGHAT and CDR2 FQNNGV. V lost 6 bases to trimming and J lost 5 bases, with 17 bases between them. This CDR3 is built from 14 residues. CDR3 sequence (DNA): TGTGCCAGCAGTCAAGGGGGAGGGTTCGACGAGCAGTACTTC. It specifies CASSQGGGFDEQYF.

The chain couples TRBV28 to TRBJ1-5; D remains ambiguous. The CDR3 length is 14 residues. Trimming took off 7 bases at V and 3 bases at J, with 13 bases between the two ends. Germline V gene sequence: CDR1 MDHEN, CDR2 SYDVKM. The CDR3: CASTSIGHNQPQHF. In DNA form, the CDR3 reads TGTGCCAGCACCTCCATTGGGCACAATCAGCCCCAGCATTTT.

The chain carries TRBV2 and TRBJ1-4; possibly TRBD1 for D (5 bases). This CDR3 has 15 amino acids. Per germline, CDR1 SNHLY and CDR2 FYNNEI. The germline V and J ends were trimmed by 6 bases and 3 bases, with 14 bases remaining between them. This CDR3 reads CASSPRELANEKLFF. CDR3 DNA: TGTGCCAGCAGCCCCAGGGAATTGGCTAATGAAAAACTGTTTTTT. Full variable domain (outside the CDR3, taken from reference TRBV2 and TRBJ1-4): EPEVTQTPSHQVTQMGQEVILRCVPISNHLYFYWYRQILGQKVEFLVSFYNNEISEKSEIFDDQFSVERPDGSNFTLKIRSTKLEDSAMYFCASSPRELANEKLFFGSGTQLSVL.

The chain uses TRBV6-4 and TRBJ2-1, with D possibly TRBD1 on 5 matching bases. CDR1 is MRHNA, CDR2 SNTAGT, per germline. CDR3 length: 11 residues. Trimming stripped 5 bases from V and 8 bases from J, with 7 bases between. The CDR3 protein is CASSRGDEQFF. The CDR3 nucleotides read TGTGCCAGCAGTAGGGGCGATGAGCAGTTCTTC.

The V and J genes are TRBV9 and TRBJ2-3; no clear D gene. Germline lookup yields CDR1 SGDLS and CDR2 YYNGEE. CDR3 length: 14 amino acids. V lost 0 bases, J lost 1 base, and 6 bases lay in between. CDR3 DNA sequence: TGTGCCAGCAGCGTAGCTACGGGCACAGATACGCAGTATTTT. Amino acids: CASSVATGTDTQYF.

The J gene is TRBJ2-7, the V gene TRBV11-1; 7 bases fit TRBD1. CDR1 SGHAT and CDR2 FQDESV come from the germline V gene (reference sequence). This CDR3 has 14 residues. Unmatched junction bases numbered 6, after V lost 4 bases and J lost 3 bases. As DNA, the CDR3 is TGTGCCAGCAGCTCAGAGGACAGGTTCTACGAGCAGTACTTC. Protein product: CASSSEDRFYEQYF.

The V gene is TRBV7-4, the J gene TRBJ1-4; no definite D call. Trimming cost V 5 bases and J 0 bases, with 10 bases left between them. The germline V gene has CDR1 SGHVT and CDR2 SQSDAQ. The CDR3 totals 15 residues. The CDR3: CASSLHTATNEKLFF. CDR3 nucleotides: TGTGCCAGCAGCCTCCACACAGCAACTAATGAAAAACTGTTTTTT.